Following are 8 T cell receptor beta chains from one sample sequenced in a study of molecular identifiers for immune sequencing clone quantification. TCRdb analysed the PCR reads with MiXCR anew, one entry per CDR3 protein. Among 68,000 or so distinct CDR3 sequences listed, less than 20% were seen once. The sequenced sample was naive CD8+ T cells from blood, with Jurkat cell RNA spiked in. Noted subset: FACS-sorted CD8+CD4-CCR7+CD45RA+ naive T cells. The receptors originated from a human donor in good health. Some libraries in this study had Jurkat cell RNA spiked in.

The sample holds a few counts of this clonotype. V usage is TRBV7-9 and J usage is TRBJ2-1; 8 nucleotides match TRBD2. The V and J ends lost 4 bases and 9 bases, in that order; junction bases with no gene match: 14. The CDR3 contains 16 residues. Germline loops: CDR1 SEHNR, CDR2 FQNEAQ (reference sequence). In nucleotides, the CDR3 is TGTGCCAGCAGCTCCCCCACCGGGACTAGAAGAGGTGAGCAGTTCTTC. The encoded protein is CASSSPTGTRRGEQFF.

At least ten counts were recorded for this clonotype. The rearrangement links TRBV20-1 to TRBJ2-1; TRBD1 aligns across 11 bases. Germline V gene sequence: CDR1 DFQATT, CDR2 SNEGSKA (reference sequence). This CDR3 region has 16 residues. Losses at the gene ends were 4 bases for V and 3 bases for J; bases not matched to a gene: 8. CDR3 DNA: TGCAGTGCTAATCCGTTTGGGACAGGGGGCTACAATGAGCAGTTCTTC. It is translated as CSANPFGTGGYNEQFF.

This clonotype was observed at least ten times. This sequence joins TRBV3-1 and TRBJ2-2, with 11 bases that match TRBD1. Looked up from germline, CDR1 is LGHDT and CDR2 is YNNKEL (reference sequence). J gave up 7 bases and V 3 bases, and 4 bases lay outside the gene matches. CDR3 length equals 15 residues. Here the CDR3 reads CASSHPGQGGGELFF. DNA for the CDR3: TGTGCCAGCAGCCACCCGGGACAGGGGGGCGGGGAGCTGTTTTTT.

There are a few counts of this clonotype. V usage is TRBV7-9 and J usage is TRBJ2-1; no reliable D call. CDR1 is SEHNR and CDR2 is FQNEAQ in the germline V gene (reference sequence). CDR3 length: 13 amino acids. Trimming removed 1 base from V and 5 bases from J, with 6 bases in between. CDR3 bases: TGTGCCAGCAGCTTAGTACTGGACAATGAGCAGTTCTTC. Translation gives CASSLVLDNEQFF.

Of note for this clonotype: Possible read error: a much larger clone is one base away. This chain connects TRBV7-9 to TRBJ2-1, with a possible D match to TRBD2 (5 bases). The CDR3 loop spans 13 amino acids. Germline V CDR1 and CDR2: SEHNR, FQNEAQ (reference sequence). The CDR3, as DNA: TGTGCCGGCAGCCCGTCGGCTAGCTTTGAGCAGTTCTTC. This translates into CAGSPSASFEQFF.

This clonotype was seen many times. The chain has TRBV9 and TRBJ2-7; TRBD1 agrees at 7 bases. The CDR3 extends over 16 amino acids. The V and J ends lost 4 bases and 0 bases, in that order; junction bases with no gene match: 10. Germline CDR1 reads SGDLS; CDR2 reads YYNGEE. The CDR3 DNA reads TGTGCCAGCAGCCCTCGTATGGGGGACAGCTCCTACGAGCAGTACTTC. Protein product: CASSPRMGDSSYEQYF.

This clonotype was seen ten or more times. This chain joins TRBV6-5 and TRBJ2-2; D unresolved. With 2 bases removed from V and 7 bases from J, the gap between germline ends came to 5 bases. CDR3 length equals 12 residues. Germline-derived CDR1 and CDR2 are MNHEY and SVGAGI. The CDR3 nucleotides are TGTGCCAGCAGTTACGGCAGCGGGGAGCTGTTTTTT. This gives the protein CASSYGSGELFF.

This clonotype appeared many times. The chain employs TRBV24-1 and TRBJ2-7; TRBD2 aligns across 9 bases. Germline loops: CDR1 KGHDR, CDR2 SFDVKD. This CDR3 is 16 amino acids long. V shed 3 bases and J 0 bases; nucleotides not matched to a gene: 5. CDR3: CATSDRTSVSSYEQYF. DNA of the CDR3: TGTGCCACCAGTGATCGGACTAGCGTTAGCTCCTACGAGCAGTACTTC.